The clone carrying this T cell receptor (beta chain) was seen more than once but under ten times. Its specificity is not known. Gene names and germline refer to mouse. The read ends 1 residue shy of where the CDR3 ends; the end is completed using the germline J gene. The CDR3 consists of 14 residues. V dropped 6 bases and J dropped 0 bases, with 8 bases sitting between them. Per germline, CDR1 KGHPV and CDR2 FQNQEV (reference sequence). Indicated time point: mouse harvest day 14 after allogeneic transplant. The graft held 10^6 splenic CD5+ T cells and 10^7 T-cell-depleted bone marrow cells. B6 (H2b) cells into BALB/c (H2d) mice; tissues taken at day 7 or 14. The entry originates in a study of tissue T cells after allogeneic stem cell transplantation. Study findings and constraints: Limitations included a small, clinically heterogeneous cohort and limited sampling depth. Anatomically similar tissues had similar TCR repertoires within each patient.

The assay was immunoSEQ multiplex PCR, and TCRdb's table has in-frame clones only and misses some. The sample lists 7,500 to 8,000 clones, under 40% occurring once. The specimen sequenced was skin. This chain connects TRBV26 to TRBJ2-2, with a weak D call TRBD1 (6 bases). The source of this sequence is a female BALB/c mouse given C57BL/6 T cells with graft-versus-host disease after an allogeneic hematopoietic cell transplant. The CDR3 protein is CASRGTPNTGQLYF. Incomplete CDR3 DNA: TGTGCCAGCAGAGGGACACCAAACACCGGGCAGCTCTAC.